This TCR beta chain was recorded in a study of CD8 T cells in Susac syndrome. RNA was extracted with the RNeasy kit, and a quantity of about 0.45 to 1 ug was reverse transcribed using random hexamers. By means of immunoSEQ multiplex PCR, TCR beta CDR3 spanning 54 Vbeta and 13 Jbeta underwent amplification. TCRdb processed the immunoSEQ multiplex PCR reads anew with MiXCR; each CDR3 protein has one entry. The sample carries approximately 140,000 distinct CDR3 sequences, approximately 96% recorded once. The V gene's germline CDR1 is DFQATT and CDR2 SNEGSKA (reference sequence). Trimming removed 6 bases from V and 4 bases from J, with 21 bases in between. This CDR3 region has 15 residues. The patients who served as multiple sclerosis controls were treatment-naive and had stable or active relapsing-remitting disease that fulfilled the revised McDonald criteria. TEMRA cells were FACS-enriched, with CD8+ and CD4+ T cells isolated negatively.

Study-level results: In its TCR sequencing and HLA analysis, the study acknowledged that the number of individuals was relatively small.

A word on this clonotype: No antigen is known for it.

The V and J genes are TRBV20-1 and TRBJ1-1; D ambiguous. The sequenced sample was CD4+ T cells from PBMCs. This TCR was recovered from a human donor with multiple sclerosis. CDR3 sequence reads: CSAPPAGFALTEAFF. In DNA form, the CDR3 reads TGCAGTGCCCCCCCGGCGGGGTTCGCTCTCACTGAAGCTTTCTTT.